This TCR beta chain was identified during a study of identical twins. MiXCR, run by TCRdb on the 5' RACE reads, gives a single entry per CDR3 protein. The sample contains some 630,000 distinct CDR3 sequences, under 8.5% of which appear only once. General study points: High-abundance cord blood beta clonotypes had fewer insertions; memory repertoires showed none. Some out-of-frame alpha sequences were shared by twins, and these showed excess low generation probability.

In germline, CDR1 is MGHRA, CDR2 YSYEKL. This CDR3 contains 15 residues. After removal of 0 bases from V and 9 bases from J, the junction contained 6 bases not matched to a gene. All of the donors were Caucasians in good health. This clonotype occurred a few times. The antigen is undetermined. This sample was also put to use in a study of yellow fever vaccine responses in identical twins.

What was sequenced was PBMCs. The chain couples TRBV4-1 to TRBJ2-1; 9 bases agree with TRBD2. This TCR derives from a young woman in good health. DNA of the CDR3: TGCGCCAGCAGCCAAGAAATAGCGGGAGTAAGTGAGCAGTTCTTC. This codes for CASSQEIAGVSEQFF.